This section outlines one T cell receptor beta chain sequence together with its context. Per the original methods: Researchers report that nucleated cell counts were estimated from reference gene primer amplification. Assay: immunoSEQ multiplex PCR; the TCRdb copy retains only in-frame clones and omits some. The DNA was the basis for D and trimming; V, J and clone size are from that table. Altogether approximately 220,000 clones are present, about 84% being singletons, with the ten largest covering 6% to 7.5%. Enrollees, about 18 to 89 years old, lived in 24 US areas. Allocation to cohorts depended on clinical history reported by the participants. This record comes from a study of blood T cell repertoires in COVID-19. Germline V gene sequence: CDR1 LGHDT, CDR2 YNNKEL (reference sequence). Trimming left V 0 bases short and J 3 bases short, with 15 bases between. This CDR3 is 16 amino acids long.

The sample was PBMCs or T cells enriched from blood (not recorded which). The TCR sequence derives from a woman in her thirties or forties with acute COVID-19. The chain has TRBV3-1 (or the pseudogene TRBV3-2) and TRBJ2-7; D may be TRBD2 (5 bases). The CDR3 loop reads CASSQDIRDGNYEQYF. The CDR3 DNA sequence: TGTGCCAGCAGCCAAGATATCCGAGACGGGAACTACGAGCAGTACTTC.